Sequencing of this T cell receptor beta chain was carried out in a study of blood T cell repertoires in COVID-19. Germline CDR1 reads SGHRS; CDR2 reads YFSETQ. The CDR3 sequence is 16 residues long. J gave up 0 bases and V 2 bases, and 2 bases lay outside the gene matches. The method was immunoSEQ multiplex PCR; TCRdb's version includes in-frame clones alone and lacks a portion of them. The sample shows roughly 140,000 clones, over 75% of them seen only once. This clone was seen just once. The receptor was derived from a woman aged 35 to 49 with acute or convalescent COVID-19. The chain employs TRBV5-1 and TRBJ2-1; TRBD2 agrees at 10 bases. Material for sequencing was peripheral blood. As DNA, the CDR3 is TGCGCCAGCAGCTTAGGACTAGCGGCCTCCTACAATGAGCAGTTCTTC. Translation: CASSLGLAASYNEQFF.